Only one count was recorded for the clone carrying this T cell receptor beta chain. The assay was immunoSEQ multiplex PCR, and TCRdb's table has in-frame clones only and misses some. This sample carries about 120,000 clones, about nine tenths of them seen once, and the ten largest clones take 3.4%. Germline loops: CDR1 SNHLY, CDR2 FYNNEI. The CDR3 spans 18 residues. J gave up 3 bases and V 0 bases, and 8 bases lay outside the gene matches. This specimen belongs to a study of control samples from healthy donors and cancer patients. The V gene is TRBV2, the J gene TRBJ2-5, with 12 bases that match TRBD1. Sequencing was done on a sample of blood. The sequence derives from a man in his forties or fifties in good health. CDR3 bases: TGTGCCAGCAGTGAAGCGAGCGGGACAGGGGGCGCGAAAGAGACCCAGTACTTC. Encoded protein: CASSEASGTGGAKETQYF.